This passage covers 11 T cell receptor beta chains from one sample sequenced in a study of shared clonotypes between healthy human individuals. Method: immunoSEQ multiplex PCR; TCRdb's copy keeps in-frame clones and lacks some. Here the sample spans some 1.5 million clones, nearly 99% being singletons. Sample: naive CD4+ T cells sorted from blood. The subset is: CD45RA+ positively selected. These receptors were collected from a man under 40 in good health.

The rearrangement joins TRBV7-2 to TRBJ2-1; D gene ambiguous. Germline-derived CDR1 and CDR2 are SGHTA and FQGNSA. The CDR3 is 17 residues long. V gave up 2 bases and J gave up 3 bases, with 17 bases separating them. The CDR3 DNA reads as TGTGCCAGCAGCTTATTCCCGACCGGAGCCTTCTACAATGAGCAGTTCTTC. Its protein product is CASSLFPTGAFYNEQFF. Using reference TRBV7-2 and TRBJ2-1 for the parts outside the CDR3, the full variable domain is GAGVSQSPSNKVTEKGKDVELRCDPISGHTALYWYRQSLGQGLEFLIYFQGNSAPDKSGLPSDRFSAERTGGSVSTLTIQRTQQEDSAVYLCASSLFPTGAFYNEQFFGPGTRLTVL.

The chain combines TRBV27 with TRBJ2-2; D not certain. With 3 bases removed from V and 4 bases from J, the gap between germline ends came to 12 bases. The germline V gene has CDR1 MNHEY and CDR2 SMNVEV (reference sequence). CDR3 length equals 15 residues. The CDR3 loop reads CASSFLPTGTGELFF. The CDR3 bases are TGTGCCAGCAGTTTTCTACCCACGGGCACCGGGGAGCTGTTTTTT.

The V and J genes are TRBV5-1 and TRBJ2-3; a weak D match, TRBD2 (5 bases). The CDR3 is 14 amino acids. Per the germline V gene, CDR1 is SGHRS and CDR2 is YFSETQ. The V and J ends lost 0 bases and 6 bases respectively, with 11 bases between them. CDR3 region: CASSLAGIEDTQYF. The CDR3 nucleotides are TGCGCCAGCAGCTTGGCCGGGATTGAGGATACGCAGTATTTT. The variable domain in full, with the rest retrieved from reference TRBV5-1 and TRBJ2-3, is KAGVTQTPRYLIKTRGQQVTLSCSPISGHRSVSWYQQTPGQGLQFLFEYFSETQRNKGNFPGRFSGRQFSNSRSEMNVSTLELGDSALYLCASSLAGIEDTQYFGPGTRLTVL.

V and J are TRBV21-1 and TRBJ2-5. TRBV21-1 is a recognized pseudogene. The CDR3 runs to 14 residues. The CDR3 region has the DNA TGTGCCAGCATCGTAGAAGATGGGGGAGAGACCCAGTACTTC. Amino acid sequence: CASIVEDGGETQYF.

V is TRBV27 and J is TRBJ2-1; 10 nucleotides match TRBD2. This CDR3 region has 16 residues. J lost 0 bases, V lost 6 bases, and 5 bases had no gene match. The germline CDR1 and CDR2 sequences are MNHEY and SMNVEV (reference sequence). The CDR3 protein is CASRRTSGFSYNEQFF. For the CDR3, the DNA is TGTGCCAGCAGGAGGACTAGCGGTTTCTCCTACAATGAGCAGTTCTTC.

About this clone itself: The same CDR3 can be traced to other DNA sequences in this sample. This chain uses TRBV28 with TRBJ2-7, with 13 positions matching TRBD2. V dropped 6 bases and J dropped 4; count of bases not matched to a gene: 6. In germline, CDR1 is MDHEN, CDR2 SYDVKM. The CDR3 extends over 15 amino acids. The DNA of the CDR3 is TGTGCCAGCAGCCCTATACTAGCGGGAGGGTACGAGCAGTACTTC. It is translated as CASSPILAGGYEQYF.

This clone was seen once. In DNA form, the CDR3 reads TGTGCCAGCAGCGTAGTTGGGGGGGCTAGCGCTGAAGCTTTCTTT. This translates into CASSVVGGASAEAFF. This chain uses TRBV9 with TRBJ1-1, with D possibly being TRBD1 (6 bases). From germline, CDR1 is SGDLS and CDR2 YYNGEE. The CDR3 consists of 15 residues. The V end was cut by 0 bases, the J end by 6 bases, with 15 bases between.

The chain links TRBV27 to TRBJ1-5; the D is unclear. The CDR3 runs to 15 residues. V shed 4 bases and J shed 0 bases, with 10 bases lying between them. Looked up from germline, CDR1 is MNHEY and CDR2 is SMNVEV (reference sequence). The chain's CDR3 is CASSSRGYSNQPQHF. For the CDR3, the DNA is TGTGCCAGCAGTTCCCGAGGATATAGCAATCAGCCCCAGCATTTT.

The chain links TRBV27 to TRBJ2-7; D not certain. Germline assignment: CDR1 MNHEY and CDR2 SMNVEV (reference sequence). Trimming cost V 0 bases and J 1 base, with 7 bases left between them. This CDR3 has 14 residues. CDR3 sequence reads: CASSLSGKSYEQYF. The CDR3 nucleotides read TGTGCCAGCAGTTTATCGGGGAAATCCTACGAGCAGTACTTC.

This chain links TRBV11-2 with TRBJ2-2; D is ambiguous. Germline-derived CDR1 and CDR2 are SGHAT and FQNNGV. The V end lost 2 bases, the J end lost 5 bases, and 12 bases lay between the germline ends. This CDR3 has 15 amino acids. CDR3 residues: CASSLYFGVTGELFF. The CDR3 DNA reads TGTGCCAGCAGCTTATATTTTGGGGTTACCGGGGAGCTGTTTTTT.

On this clone: Its ends do not fully match the called genes, so a read error is possible. The V gene is TRBV11-2, the J gene TRBJ2-2, with a tentative D call TRBD1 (5 bases). CDR1 is SGHAT, CDR2 FQNNGV, per germline. The CDR3 has 14 amino acids. The CDR3 protein is CASSWTRNSGELFF. The CDR3 DNA is TGTGCCAGCAGCTGGACACGGAACTCCGGGGAGCTGTTTTTT. The full variable domain, completed using reference TRBV11-2 and TRBJ2-2, is EAGVAQSPRYKIIEKRQSVAFWCNPISGHATLYWYQQILGQGPKLLIQFQNNGVVDDSQLPKDRFSAERLKGVDSTLKIQPAKLEDSAVYLCASSWTRNSGELFFGEGSRLTVL.